The T cell receptor beta chain under discussion was sequenced for a study of response to subunit inactivated influenza vaccine. This CDR3 region has 14 residues. V lost 5 bases and J lost 3, with 13 bases in between. Per the germline V gene, CDR1 is MDHEN and CDR2 is SYDVKM. Ten or more counts support this clonotype. TCRdb recomputed calls from the RT-PCR reads with MiXCR, one row per CDR3 protein. This table holds around 530,000 distinct CDR3 sequences, 10% to 15% found once. V gene TRBV28 combines with J gene TRBJ1-1, with D possibly TRBD1 on 5 matching bases. The sequencing here drew on PBMCs from blood, taken on the day of vaccination. The TCR was taken from a man over 45 who received an inactivated influenza vaccine. The CDR3 bases are TGTGCCAGCAGTGTCCCGCAGGGTCACACTGAAGCTTTCTTT. It is translated as CASSVPQGHTEAFF.